There are many counts of the clone carrying this TCR beta chain. These data are taken from a study of T-cell reconstitution after alpha-beta-depleted transplantation in children. A TCRbeta library incorporating unique molecular identifiers was prepared. MiXCR was run by TCRdb on the PCR reads, yielding one entry per CDR3 protein. The table lists approximately 640,000 distinct CDR3 sequences, roughly 17% of them singletons. The source is a human donor who donated a stem cell graft to a child with acute myeloid leukemia. This sample comprised PBMCs from the stem cell graft donor, obtained from the stem cell graft.

CDR3 sequence reads: CSVSGQVQNTGELFF. CDR3 nucleotides: TGCAGCGTCTCCGGACAGGTACAGAACACCGGGGAGCTGTTTTTT. The chain couples TRBV29-1 to TRBJ2-2; 7 bases fit TRBD1. The CDR3 runs 15 residues. The germline V gene has CDR1 SQVTM and CDR2 ANQGSEA. V shed 6 bases and J 1 base; nucleotides not matched to a gene: 8.